The present T cell receptor (beta chain) was sequenced within a study of blood T cell repertoires in COVID-19 (dated by TCRdb to 2018 to 2021). With regard to the full study: Samples from collaborators originated in the United States, Italy and Spain and spanned both the acute and convalescent phases of COVID-19. The prospective study material was composed of cDNA or gDNA derived from T cells, B-cell-depleted T cells, or PBMCs. Deeply sampled blood TCRbeta repertoires from subjects exposed to, actively infected with, or recovered from COVID-19 were included in the dataset. The repertoires were made available in a free public database intended to serve as a resource for research on the immune response to SARS-CoV-2. Samples were obtained from the ongoing ImmuneRACE study (first 160 participants) and from 950 to 1,500 subjects provided by 6 global collaborators. A de-identified subject ID, COVID-19 status, age in years and sex were almost always included in the sample metadata. HLA class I and class II types, where available, came from metadata supplied by the sample provider rather than from assay-based typing.

Findings and caveats that apply to the study as a whole: The quantity of clinical and demographic metadata differed by source and by participant and was supplied without curation.

In Seattle, one collaborating source enrolled patients while the infection was active and tracked those patients longitudinally over the course of disease. The collaborating institutions used their own protocols to collect whole blood in K2EDTA tubes. For TCRbeta analysis, collaborators shipped samples in one of three forms: frozen whole blood, isolated PBMCs, or DNA extracted from either of those sample types. A distance of 13 bases separates the germline ends of V and J, which lose 2 bases and 5 bases respectively. From a lookup of the germline V gene, CDR1 and CDR2 are SGDLS and YYNGEE. The CDR3 measures 15 amino acids from cysteine to phenylalanine. The kept DNA is CDR3 alone, 45 bases in frame from the first base. TCRbeta CDR3 regions were amplified from genomic DNA using the immunoSEQ Assay, a bias-controlled multiplex PCR. The paper's data handling went like this. The number of nucleated cells in each sample was estimated by amplification of reference gene primers within the assay. Sequence reads were collapsed and filtered to measure the absolute abundance of every unique TCRbeta CDR3 rearrangement. For each sample, productive Simpson clonality was calculated as the square root of Simpson's diversity index over productive rearrangements. TCRdb mirrors the immuneACCESS table, restricted to in-frame sequences. Some clones are absent from its copies; in checked studies, under half trace to an unresolved V gene, and the reason for the others is unknown. V, J and clone size derive from that table, while D and trimming were established from the DNA sequence. The sample table records some 300,000 clones; 90% of these occur just once. Of the sample, roughly 6% falls within the top ten clones.

Note on this clone: No cognate antigen has been identified for it. No per-base quality is available; no much larger clone lies one base away.

Recombination linked TRBV9 to TRBJ2-2; D gene: possibly TRBD1, on 6 matching bases. The specimen sequenced was peripheral blood. This clonotype was obtained from a woman aged 45-59 years with COVID-19, enrolled during active disease. The CDR3 here reads CASSVRGTGTGELFF. The nucleotide sequence reads TGTGCCAGCAGCGTCAGGGGCACGGGGACCGGGGAGCTGTTTTTT.